This section outlines one TCR beta chain sequence together with its context. Antigen specificity is unknown. Clones were read by immunoSEQ multiplex PCR, and TCRdb kept only the in-frame ones, dropping some. Among 70,000 to 90,000 clones listed, about 83% were seen once. Time point noted: pretreatment peripheral blood. V lost 10 bases, J lost 2 bases, and 11 bases stayed unmatched. Germline assignment: CDR1 MNHEY and CDR2 SMNVEV (reference sequence). The CDR3 sequence is 15 residues long. The data belong to a study of PD-L1 blockade in urothelial cancer. Study-wide results and caveats: Better survival was predicted by below-median pretreatment blood TCR clonality.

This clonotype was sampled from a man aged 60-69 years with urothelial cancer. This rearrangement joins TRBV27 to TRBJ1-1, with 9 bases fitting TRBD1. The source material was PBMCs, sampled around atezolizumab (anti-PD-L1) treatment. The CDR3 nucleotides read TGTGCCAACACGGGACAGGGAACCACCAACACTGAAGCTTTCTTT. This gives the protein CANTGQGTTNTEAFF.